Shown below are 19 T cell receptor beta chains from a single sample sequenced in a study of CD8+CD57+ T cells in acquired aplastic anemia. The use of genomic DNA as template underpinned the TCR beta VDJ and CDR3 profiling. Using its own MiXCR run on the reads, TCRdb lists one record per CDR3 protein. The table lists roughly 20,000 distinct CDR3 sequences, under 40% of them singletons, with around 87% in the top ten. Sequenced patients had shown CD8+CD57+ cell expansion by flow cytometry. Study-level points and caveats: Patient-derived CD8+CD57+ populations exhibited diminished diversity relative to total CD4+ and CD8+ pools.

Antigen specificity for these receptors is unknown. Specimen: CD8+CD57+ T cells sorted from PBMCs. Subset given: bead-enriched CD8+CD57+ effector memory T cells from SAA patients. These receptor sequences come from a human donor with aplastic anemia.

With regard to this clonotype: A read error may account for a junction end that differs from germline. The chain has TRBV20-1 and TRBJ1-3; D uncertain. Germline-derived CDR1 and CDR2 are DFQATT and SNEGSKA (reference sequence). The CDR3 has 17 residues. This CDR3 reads CGASPPSGHINWNTIYF. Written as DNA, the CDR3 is TGCGGTGCTAGCCCCCCCTCGGGTCACATAAATTGGAACACCATATATTTT.

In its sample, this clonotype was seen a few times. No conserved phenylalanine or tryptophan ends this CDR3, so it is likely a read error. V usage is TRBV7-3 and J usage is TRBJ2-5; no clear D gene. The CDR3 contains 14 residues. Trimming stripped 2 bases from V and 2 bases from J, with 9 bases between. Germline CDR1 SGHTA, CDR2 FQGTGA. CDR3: CASSLGQPQETQYS. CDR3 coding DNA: TGTGCCAGCAGCTTAGGGCAGCCACAAGAGACCCAGTACTCC.

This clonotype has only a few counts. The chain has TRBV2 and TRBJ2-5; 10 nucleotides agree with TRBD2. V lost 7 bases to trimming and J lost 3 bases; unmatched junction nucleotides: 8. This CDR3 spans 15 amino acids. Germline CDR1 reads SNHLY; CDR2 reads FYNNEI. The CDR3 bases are TGTGCCAGCACGATAGGGACTAGCGTTGAAGAGACCCAGTACTTC. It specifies CASTIGTSVEETQYF. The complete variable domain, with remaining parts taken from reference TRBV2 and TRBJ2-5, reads EPEVTQTPSHQVTQMGQEVILRCVPISNHLYFYWYRQILGQKVEFLVSFYNNEISEKSEIFDDQFSVERPDGSNFTLKIRSTKLEDSAMYFCASTIGTSVEETQYFGPGTRLLVL.

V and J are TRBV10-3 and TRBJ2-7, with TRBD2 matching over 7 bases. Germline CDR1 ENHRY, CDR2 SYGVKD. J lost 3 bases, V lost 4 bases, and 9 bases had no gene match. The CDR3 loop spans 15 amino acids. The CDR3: CAISVDAGDVYEQYV. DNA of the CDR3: TGTGCCATCAGTGTTGATGCGGGGGACGTCTACGAGCAGTACGTC.

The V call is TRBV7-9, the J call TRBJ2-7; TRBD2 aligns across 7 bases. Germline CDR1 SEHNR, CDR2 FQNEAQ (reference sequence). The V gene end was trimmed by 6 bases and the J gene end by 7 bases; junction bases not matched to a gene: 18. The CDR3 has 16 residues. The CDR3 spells CASSPSRTRGLAEQYF. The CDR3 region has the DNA TGTGCCAGCAGTCCTAGCCGGACTAGGGGTCTGGCTGAGCAGTACTTC.

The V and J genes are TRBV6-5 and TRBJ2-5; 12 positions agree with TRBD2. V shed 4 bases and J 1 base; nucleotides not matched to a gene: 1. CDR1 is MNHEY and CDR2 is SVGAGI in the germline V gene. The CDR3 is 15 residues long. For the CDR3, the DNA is TGTGCCAGCAGTTTGACTAGCGGGAGCCAAGAGACCCAGTACTTC. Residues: CASSLTSGSQETQYF.

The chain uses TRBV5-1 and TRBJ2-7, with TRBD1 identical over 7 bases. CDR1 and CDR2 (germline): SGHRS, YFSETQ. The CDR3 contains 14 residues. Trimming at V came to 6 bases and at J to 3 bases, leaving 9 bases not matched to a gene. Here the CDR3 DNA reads TGCGCCAGCACCCGGACAGGAGATAACTACGAGCAGTACTTC. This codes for CASTRTGDNYEQYF.

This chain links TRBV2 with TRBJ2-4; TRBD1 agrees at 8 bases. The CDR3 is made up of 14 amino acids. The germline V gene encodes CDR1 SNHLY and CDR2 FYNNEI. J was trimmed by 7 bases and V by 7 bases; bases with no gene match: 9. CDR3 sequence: CASMLYDRGNIQYF. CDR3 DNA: TGTGCCAGCATGCTATACGACAGGGGCAACATTCAGTACTTC.

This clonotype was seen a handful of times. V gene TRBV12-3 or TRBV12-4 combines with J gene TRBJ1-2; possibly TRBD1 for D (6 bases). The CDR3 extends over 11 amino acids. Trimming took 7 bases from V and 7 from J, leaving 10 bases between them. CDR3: CASTGGSGYTF. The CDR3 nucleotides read TGTGCCAGCACCGGGGGCAGTGGCTACACCTTC.

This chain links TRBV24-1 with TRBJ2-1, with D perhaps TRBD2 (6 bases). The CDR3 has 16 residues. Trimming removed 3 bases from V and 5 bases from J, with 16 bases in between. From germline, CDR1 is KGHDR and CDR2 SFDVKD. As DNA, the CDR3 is TGTGCCACCAGTGATCCGTCGGGGGAAGGCAACAATGAGCAGTTCTTC. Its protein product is CATSDPSGEGNNEQFF.

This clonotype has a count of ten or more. The CDR3 DNA follows: TGTGCCAGCCGGGACAGGCAGAGATGGAACACCGGGGAGCTGTTTTTT. It encodes CASRDRQRWNTGELFF. J is TRBJ2-2 and V is TRBV27; TRBD1 matches 8 bases. V was clipped by 8 bases and J by 1 base; unmatched bases: 9. The CDR3 is made up of 16 amino acids. In germline, CDR1 is MNHEY, CDR2 SMNVEV (reference sequence).

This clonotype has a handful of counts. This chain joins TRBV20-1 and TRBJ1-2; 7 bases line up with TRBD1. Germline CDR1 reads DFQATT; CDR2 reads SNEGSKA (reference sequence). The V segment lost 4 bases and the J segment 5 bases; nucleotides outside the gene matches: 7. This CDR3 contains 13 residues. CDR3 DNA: TGCAGTGCTAAGACAGGGTGGGGGTATGGCTACACCTTC. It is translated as CSAKTGWGYGYTF.

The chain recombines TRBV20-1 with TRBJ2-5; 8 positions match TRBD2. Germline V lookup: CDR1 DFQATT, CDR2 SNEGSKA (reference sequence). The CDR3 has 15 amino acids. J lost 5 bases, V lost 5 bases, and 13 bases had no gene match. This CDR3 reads CSARPAGDVRETQYF. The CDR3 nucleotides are TGCAGTGCTCGACCAGCGGGAGATGTGAGGGAGACCCAGTACTTC.

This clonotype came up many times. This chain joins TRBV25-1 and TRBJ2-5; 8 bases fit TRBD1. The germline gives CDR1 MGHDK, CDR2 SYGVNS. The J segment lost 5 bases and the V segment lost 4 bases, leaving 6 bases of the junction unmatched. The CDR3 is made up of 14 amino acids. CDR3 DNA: TGTGCCAGCAGTGGGACAGGGTCCTTTGAGACCCAGTACTTC. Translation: CASSGTGSFETQYF.

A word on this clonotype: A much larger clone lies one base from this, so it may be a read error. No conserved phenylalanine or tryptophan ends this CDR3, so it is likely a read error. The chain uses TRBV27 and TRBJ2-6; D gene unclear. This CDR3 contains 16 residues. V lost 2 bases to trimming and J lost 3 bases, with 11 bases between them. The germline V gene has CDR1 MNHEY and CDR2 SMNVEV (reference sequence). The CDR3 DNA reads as TGTGCCAGCAGTTTAATAGGGTTTGGTGGGGCCAACGTCCTGACTCTC. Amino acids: CASSLIGFGGANVLTL.

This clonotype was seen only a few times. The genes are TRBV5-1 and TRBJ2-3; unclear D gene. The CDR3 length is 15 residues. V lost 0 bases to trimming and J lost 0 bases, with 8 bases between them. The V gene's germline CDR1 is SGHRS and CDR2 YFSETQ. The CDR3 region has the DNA TGCGCCAGCAGCTTGGCAGCAGTTAGCACAGATACGCAGTATTTT. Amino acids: CASSLAAVSTDTQYF. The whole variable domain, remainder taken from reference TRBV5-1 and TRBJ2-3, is KAGVTQTPRYLIKTRGQQVTLSCSPISGHRSVSWYQQTPGQGLQFLFEYFSETQRNKGNFPGRFSGRQFSNSRSEMNVSTLELGDSALYLCASSLAAVSTDTQYFGPGTRLTVL.

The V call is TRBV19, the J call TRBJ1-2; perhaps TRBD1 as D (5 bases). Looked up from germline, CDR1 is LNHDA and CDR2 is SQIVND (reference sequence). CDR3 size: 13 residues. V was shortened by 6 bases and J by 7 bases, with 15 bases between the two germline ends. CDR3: CASRTGTTAGYTF. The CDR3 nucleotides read TGTGCCAGTAGGACCGGGACTACTGCTGGCTACACCTTC. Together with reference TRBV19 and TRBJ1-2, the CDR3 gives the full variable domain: DGGITQSPKYLFRKEGQNVTLSCEQNLNHDAMYWYRQDPGQGLRLIYYSQIVNDFQKGDIAEGYSVSREKKESFPLTVTSAQKNPTAFYLCASRTGTTAGYTFGSGTRLTVV.

In nucleotides, the CDR3 is TGTGCCAGTAGTCCCCGACAGAGTAGTTTAGTGACCCAGTACTTC. It encodes CASSPRQSSLVTQYF. The chain employs TRBV19 and TRBJ2-5; TRBD1 is a possible D gene (5 bases). Trimming took off 5 bases at V and 7 bases at J, with 20 bases between the two ends. This CDR3 is built from 15 residues. Germline CDR1 and CDR2: LNHDA and SQIVND (reference sequence).

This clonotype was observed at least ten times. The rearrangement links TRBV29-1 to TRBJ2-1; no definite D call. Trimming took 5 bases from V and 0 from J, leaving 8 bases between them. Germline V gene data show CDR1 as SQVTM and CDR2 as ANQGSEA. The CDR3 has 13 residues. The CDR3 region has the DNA TGCAGCGTTTTATGGAGCTCCTACAATGAGCAGTTCTTC. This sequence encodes CSVLWSSYNEQFF.